Presented here are 30 T cell receptor beta chains from one specimen sequenced in a study of blood T cell repertoires in COVID-19. Sequencing used immunoSEQ multiplex PCR; TCRdb keeps in-frame clones, though not all of them. This table has roughly 62,000 clones, more than 65% appearing once. Sequencing was carried out using peripheral blood. The receptors come from a man older than 75 with COVID-19, enrolled during active disease.

The V call is TRBV7-2, the J call TRBJ1-6; 8 bases line up with TRBD1. Germline CDR1 is SGHTA and CDR2 is FQGNSA. V was clipped by 5 bases and J by 5 bases; unmatched bases: 8. CDR3 length: 16 residues. This chain's CDR3 is CASSLDRTGNNSPLHF. Written as DNA, the CDR3 is TGTGCCAGCAGCCTAGACCGGACAGGGAATAATTCACCCCTCCACTTT.

The V gene is TRBV23-1, the J gene TRBJ2-5; D perhaps matches TRBD1 (5 bases). TRBV23-1 is an open reading frame, and its role is uncertain. The CDR3 totals 15 residues. V lost 2 bases to trimming and J lost 5 bases, with 15 bases between them. The chain's CDR3 is CASSQGQGSTETQYF. The CDR3 nucleotides read TGCGCCAGCAGTCAAGGGCAGGGATCGACCGAGACCCAGTACTTC.

The chain carries TRBV29-1 and TRBJ2-7, with D uncertain. Trimming removed 5 bases at V and 5 bases at J, with 16 bases between. The CDR3 covers 13 residues. Germline CDR1 is SQVTM and CDR2 is ANQGSEA. The CDR3 DNA reads TGCAGCGTTCGAGTCGCAGGTTTGCACGAGCAGTACGTC. Protein sequence: CSVRVAGLHEQYV.

V usage is TRBV7-2 and J usage is TRBJ2-7, with TRBD2 matching 10 bases. The CDR3 has 16 residues. Germline trimming cut 0 bases from V and 4 bases from J; bases unmatched to any gene: 6. Germline V lookup: CDR1 SGHTA, CDR2 FQGNSA. The CDR3 sequence is CASSLAEGLAEYEQYV. CDR3 nucleotide sequence: TGTGCCAGCAGCTTAGCGGAAGGACTAGCGGAGTACGAGCAGTACGTC.

In this sample, this clone turned up a few times. The rearrangement joins TRBV5-4 to TRBJ1-1; D possibly corresponds to TRBD1 (6 bases). CDR1 and CDR2 (germline): SGHNT, YYREEE (reference sequence). The CDR3 spans 15 residues. V lost 4 bases and J lost 7, with 20 bases in between. The chain's CDR3 is CASSPGVEGGYEAFF. CDR3 nucleotide sequence: TGTGCCAGCAGCCCAGGGGTGGAGGGGGGGTATGAAGCTTTCTTT.

The chain joins TRBV4-3 to TRBJ1-1; D ambiguous. Germline V gene sequence: CDR1 LGHNA, CDR2 YSLEER. Trimming cost V 0 bases and J 0 bases, with 14 bases left between them. CDR3 length: 17 amino acids. The CDR3 spells CASSQEPGSLMNTEAFF. CDR3 nucleotides: TGCGCCAGCAGCCAAGAACCGGGATCCCTCATGAACACTGAAGCTTTCTTT.

The chain is built from TRBV3-1 (or the pseudogene TRBV3-2) and TRBJ1-1, with TRBD1 matching 7 bases. The germline V gene encodes CDR1 LGHDT and CDR2 YNNKEL (reference sequence). This CDR3 has 13 amino acids. V was clipped by 7 bases and J by 2 bases; unmatched bases: 4. CDR3 DNA sequence: TGTGCCAGCAAGGCAGGGGGAAACACTGAAGCTTTCTTT. Residues: CASKAGGNTEAFF.

The chain carries TRBV6-5 and TRBJ2-2; D is ambiguous. The CDR3 length is 14 residues. Trimming took 6 bases from V and 6 from J, leaving 14 bases between them. Per the germline V gene, CDR1 is MNHEY and CDR2 is SVGAGI. The CDR3 protein is CASRQLLSSGELFF. In DNA, the CDR3 is TGTGCCAGCAGGCAACTTCTGAGTTCCGGGGAGCTGTTTTTT.

The chain recombines TRBV3-1 (or the pseudogene TRBV3-2) with TRBJ1-2; 9 bases line up with TRBD1. This CDR3 has 15 amino acids. Looked up from germline, CDR1 is LGHDT and CDR2 is YNNKEL (reference sequence). The V segment lost 1 base and the J segment 0 bases; nucleotides outside the gene matches: 0. CDR3 DNA: TGTGCCAGCAGCCAAGGGACAGGGGCTAACTATGGCTACACCTTC. It translates to CASSQGTGANYGYTF.

This chain links TRBV28 with TRBJ1-1, with 8 bases identical to TRBD1. Germline V lookup: CDR1 MDHEN, CDR2 SYDVKM. This CDR3 has 14 amino acids. Losses at the gene ends were 5 bases for V and 5 bases for J; bases not matched to a gene: 7. The CDR3, as DNA: TGTGCCAGCAGTGCTACAGGGGGGAGGACTGAAGCTTTCTTT. This translates into CASSATGGRTEAFF.

The rearrangement links TRBV11-2 to TRBJ2-5, with 10 bases identical to TRBD2. J gave up 7 bases and V 6 bases, and 11 bases lay outside the gene matches. This CDR3 is 15 amino acids long. Germline values: CDR1 SGHAT, CDR2 FQNNGV. CDR3 sequence reads: CASSSSGSGETTQYF. CDR3 coding DNA: TGTGCCAGCAGTTCTAGCGGGAGTGGGGAAACGACCCAGTACTTC.

The rearrangement joins TRBV16 to TRBJ1-5, with 7 bases that match TRBD1. The V gene end was trimmed by 2 bases and the J gene end by 5 bases; junction bases not matched to a gene: 6. There are 15 residues in the CDR3. CDR1 is KGHSY and CDR2 is FQNENV in the germline V gene. The CDR3 DNA follows: TGTGCCAGCAGCCAACCAGACAGGGTAGATCAGCCCCAGCATTTT. It is translated as CASSQPDRVDQPQHF. The complete variable domain, with remaining parts taken from reference TRBV16 and TRBJ1-5, reads GEEVAQTPKHLVRGEGQKAKLYCAPIKGHSYVFWYQQVLKNEFKFLISFQNENVFDETGMPKERFSAKCLPNSPCSLEIQATKLEDSAVYFCASSQPDRVDQPQHFGDGTRLSIL.

The gene calls are TRBV18 and TRBJ2-7; TRBD1 matches 9 bases. The trim removed 0 bases at V and 2 bases at J, leaving 5 bases unmatched. The CDR3 covers 16 residues. Germline V CDR1 and CDR2: KGHSH, LQKENI. In nucleotides, the CDR3 is TGTGCCAGCTCACCACCGCCGGGACAGGGACCCTACGAGCAGTACTTC. Its translation is CASSPPPGQGPYEQYF.

The chain carries TRBV18 and TRBJ1-5; 11 bases line up with TRBD1. Germline trimming cut 4 bases from V and 2 bases from J; bases unmatched to any gene: 7. Germline lookup yields CDR1 KGHSH and CDR2 LQKENI. CDR3 length equals 17 residues. CDR3 sequence: CASSLGQGAKGNQPQHF. The CDR3 DNA is TGTGCCAGCTCACTTGGACAGGGGGCGAAAGGCAATCAGCCCCAGCATTTT.

V and J are TRBV6-6 and TRBJ1-6; D is perhaps TRBD1 (6 bases). Per germline, CDR1 MNHNY and CDR2 SVGAGI (reference sequence). CDR3 size: 17 residues. With 5 bases removed from V and 9 bases from J, the gap between germline ends came to 23 bases. The CDR3 sequence: CASSRPVAGARTSPLHF. In nucleotides, the CDR3 is TGTGCCAGCAGTCGACCGGTTGCGGGGGCGCGAACTTCACCCCTCCACTTT.

The chain employs TRBV11-2 and TRBJ2-5; 8 nucleotides line up with TRBD2. Germline V lookup: CDR1 SGHAT, CDR2 FQNNGV. The CDR3 length is 17 residues. V dropped 3 bases and J dropped 2; count of bases not matched to a gene: 11. CDR3 bases: TGTGCCAGCAGCTTCGGAACGGCCGGGGGGGCACAAGAGACCCAGTACTTC. Its translation is CASSFGTAGGAQETQYF.

The chain carries TRBV24-1 and TRBJ1-4; D is uncertain. Germline V CDR1 and CDR2: KGHDR, SFDVKD. V was pared by 4 bases and J by 7 bases, with 15 bases between. The CDR3 runs to 15 residues. The CDR3: CATSDPTGSGEKLFF. The DNA for the CDR3 is TGTGCCACCAGTGACCCTACGGGGTCGGGTGAAAAACTGTTTTTT.

This clone was recorded once. The chain couples TRBV19 to TRBJ2-2; 7 bases align to TRBD1. Germline V gene sequence: CDR1 LNHDA, CDR2 SQIVND (reference sequence). The J segment lost 0 bases and the V segment lost 0 bases, leaving 4 bases of the junction unmatched. This CDR3 has 17 amino acids. CDR3 protein: CASSIDPGTANTGELFF. The CDR3 DNA is TGTGCCAGTAGTATAGATCCCGGGACAGCGAACACCGGGGAGCTGTTTTTT. Using reference TRBV19 and TRBJ2-2 for the parts outside the CDR3, the full variable domain is DGGITQSPKYLFRKEGQNVTLSCEQNLNHDAMYWYRQDPGQGLRLIYYSQIVNDFQKGDIAEGYSVSREKKESFPLTVTSAQKNPTAFYLCASSIDPGTANTGELFFGEGSRLTVL.

This clone is a singleton in its sample. The chain combines TRBV11-3 with TRBJ2-1; no reliable D call. This CDR3 comprises 13 residues. Germline loops: CDR1 SGHNT, CDR2 YENEEA. The V end lost 0 bases, the J end lost 3 bases, and 3 bases lay between the germline ends. For the CDR3, the DNA is TGTGCCAGCAGCTTAGATCTCTACAATGAGCAGTTCTTC. It codes for CASSLDLYNEQFF.

The chain carries TRBV30 and TRBJ2-7, with 14 bases lining up with TRBD2. CDR1 GTSNPN and CDR2 SVGIG come from the germline V gene (reference sequence). The CDR3 loop spans 15 amino acids. The trim removed 5 bases at V and 6 bases at J, leaving 9 bases unmatched. CDR3 protein: CAWGLAGGLLREQYF. The CDR3, as DNA: TGTGCCTGGGGACTAGCGGGGGGCCTCTTGCGCGAGCAGTACTTC.

The chain has TRBV30 and TRBJ1-5; a possible D gene is TRBD1 (5 bases). The CDR3 runs 13 residues. Germline assignment: CDR1 GTSNPN and CDR2 SVGIG (reference sequence). The V and J ends lost 1 base and 1 base respectively, with 5 bases between them. CDR3 protein: CAWSEGSNQPQHF. In nucleotides, the CDR3 is TGTGCCTGGAGTGAGGGGAGCAATCAGCCCCAGCATTTT. Based on the CDR3 plus reference TRBV30 and TRBJ1-5, the full variable domain is SQTIHQWPATLVQPVGSPLSLECTVEGTSNPNLYWYRQAAGRGLQLLFYSVGIGQISSEVPQNLSASRPQDRQFILSSKKLLLSDSGFYLCAWSEGSNQPQHFGDGTRLSIL.

The chain employs TRBV5-1 and TRBJ1-1, with D possibly being TRBD1 (5 bases). Trimming took 2 bases from V and 6 from J, leaving 11 bases between them. CDR3 length: 13 residues. CDR1 SGHRS and CDR2 YFSETQ come from the germline V gene. The CDR3 DNA is TGCGCCAGCAGCTTTTGGGGGGACGCTGAAGCTTTCTTT. Its translation is CASSFWGDAEAFF.

The chain combines TRBV11-2 with TRBJ2-2; 7 positions match TRBD2. This CDR3 contains 14 residues. V was clipped by 5 bases and J by 7 bases; unmatched bases: 7. Germline V gene data show CDR1 as SGHAT and CDR2 as FQNNGV. DNA of the CDR3: TGTGCCAGCAGCCCAAACGCGGGGGACGGGGAGCTGTTTTTT. Its protein product is CASSPNAGDGELFF.

This clone was found once. This chain links TRBV19 with TRBJ2-2, with 7 bases aligning to TRBD2. The CDR3 is 14 amino acids. Germline CDR1 LNHDA, CDR2 SQIVND (reference sequence). J gave up 5 bases and V 3 bases, and 3 bases lay outside the gene matches. In DNA, the CDR3 is TGTGCCAGTAGTATTCGACTAGCAACCGGGGAGCTGTTTTTT. Its protein product is CASSIRLATGELFF.

This clone appeared once. The chain is built from TRBV2 and TRBJ2-5; D call uncertain. Trimming removed 3 bases from V and 3 bases from J, with 5 bases in between. The CDR3 is 12 residues long. Germline V gene data show CDR1 as SNHLY and CDR2 as FYNNEI. CDR3 in DNA: TGTGCCAGCAGTGACCGAGAAGAGACCCAGTACTTC. It specifies CASSDREETQYF.

The V and J genes are TRBV5-4 and TRBJ2-5; 15 nucleotides agree with TRBD2. Looked up from germline, CDR1 is SGHNT and CDR2 is YYREEE (reference sequence). The CDR3 length is 16 residues. Trimming removed 0 bases from V and 5 bases from J; junction bases left unmatched: 2. CDR3: CASSLGTSGRAETQYF. The CDR3 DNA follows: TGTGCCAGCAGCTTGGGGACTAGCGGGAGGGCTGAGACCCAGTACTTC. The entire variable domain, with the rest obtained from reference TRBV5-4 and TRBJ2-5, is as follows: ETGVTQSPTHLIKTRGQQVTLRCSSQSGHNTVSWYQQALGQGPQFIFQYYREEENGRGNFPPRFSGLQFPNYSSELNVNALELDDSALYLCASSLGTSGRAETQYFGPGTRLLVL.

The chain recombines TRBV6-5 with TRBJ2-2; 10 bases fit TRBD1. J was trimmed by 4 bases and V by 8 bases; bases with no gene match: 7. CDR3 length equals 15 residues. The germline gives CDR1 MNHEY, CDR2 SVGAGI. The CDR3 region is CASRGDRGGTGELFF. The CDR3 DNA is TGTGCCAGCCGGGGGGACAGGGGAGGCACCGGGGAGCTGTTTTTT.

The rearrangement uses TRBV9 and TRBJ2-3; D remains unclear. Trimming stripped 0 bases from V and 2 bases from J, with 13 bases between. CDR1 and CDR2 from the germline V gene are SGDLS and YYNGEE. This CDR3 contains 16 residues. CDR3 in amino acids: CASSVATWSPTDTQYF. The CDR3 DNA follows: TGTGCCAGCAGCGTAGCTACCTGGAGCCCCACAGATACGCAGTATTTT.

This clone has just one count. The chain combines TRBV4-3 with TRBJ2-1; 9 positions agree with TRBD2. CDR1 and CDR2 (germline): LGHNA, YSLEER. This CDR3 region has 16 residues. V lost 2 bases and J lost 10; bases outside the gene matches: 12. Here the CDR3 DNA reads TGCGCCAGCAGCCAACTTCAGCGGGGGGTGGGAGAAGAGCAGTTCTTC. Its translation: CASSQLQRGVGEEQFF.

This chain joins TRBV19 and TRBJ1-5; 7 nucleotides align to TRBD1. Unmatched junction bases numbered 6, after V lost 3 bases and J lost 4 bases. This CDR3 has 15 amino acids. The germline V gene encodes CDR1 LNHDA and CDR2 SQIVND (reference sequence). CDR3 DNA: TGTGCCAGTAGTATTGTGGGACAGCCTAATCAGCCCCAGCATTTT. This sequence encodes CASSIVGQPNQPQHF.